The 10 T cell receptor beta chains listed next were all sequenced from one sample in a study of blood T cells in healthy people across ages. Primed by a sample-barcoded 5' primer and a J-beta primer mix, a second PCR proceeded for 7 to 11 cycles. TCRdb re-called the 5' RACE reads through MiXCR, storing one row per CDR3 protein. The sample holds over 600,000 distinct CDR3 sequences, 40% to 50% seen once. The sequencing sample was made of blood. The source of these receptors is an elderly man in good health.

Concerning this clonotype: An end of the junction differs from the germline gene, which may be a read error. The gene calls are TRBV20-1 and TRBJ2-3; D perhaps matches TRBD2 (6 bases). The CDR3 has 12 amino acids. The germline V gene encodes CDR1 DFQATT and CDR2 SNEGSKA (reference sequence). CDR3 nucleotides: TGCAGTGCTAGGCAGGGACTCCATACGCTGTATTTT. This translates into CSARQGLHTLYF.

The CDR3 is CASSQVTGGRNEQYF. CDR3 nucleotide sequence: TGTGCCAGCAGCCAAGTTACAGGGGGACGGAATGAGCAGTACTTC. This rearrangement joins TRBV3-1 to TRBJ2-7, with 8 nucleotides matching TRBD1. Trimming removed 1 base from V and 7 bases from J; junction bases left unmatched: 9. Germline V gene data show CDR1 as LGHDT and CDR2 as YNNKEL (reference sequence). This CDR3 has 15 residues.

This clonotype was detected a few times. This clone may be a read error of a much larger clone one base away. This chain joins TRBV5-5 and TRBJ1-1, with D possibly being TRBD1 (5 bases). There are 14 residues in the CDR3. V dropped 4 bases and J dropped 3 bases, with 13 bases sitting between them. Germline V gene lookup returns CDR1 SGHKS and CDR2 YYEKEE (reference sequence). The CDR3 reads CASSVGTGYTEAFF. The CDR3 coding sequence is TGTGCCAGCAGCGTGGGAACAGGCTACACTGAAGCTTTCTTT.

This clonotype was picked up one time. The chain couples TRBV6-1 to TRBJ1-2; possibly TRBD1 for D (5 bases). CDR3 length: 14 amino acids. Deletions cut 4 bases from V and 8 bases from J, with 17 bases between. Germline V CDR1 and CDR2: MNHNS, SASEGT. CDR3 DNA: TGTGCCAGCAGTGGAGGCCAGGGAGTCGACGGCTACACCTTC. Translated: CASSGGQGVDGYTF.

The chain is built from TRBV11-2 and TRBJ2-1, with 8 bases lining up with TRBD1. Germline-derived CDR1 and CDR2 are SGHAT and FQNNGV. This CDR3 has 17 amino acids. V shed 1 base and J 2 bases; nucleotides not matched to a gene: 7. The CDR3 DNA follows: TGTGCCAGCAGCTTAGTCTACAGGGGGTTCGCCTACAATGAGCAGTTCTTC. This gives the protein CASSLVYRGFAYNEQFF.

The sample holds a few counts of this clonotype. The rearrangement links TRBV10-3 to TRBJ2-1, with TRBD2 as a possible D gene (6 bases). Looked up from germline, CDR1 is ENHRY and CDR2 is SYGVKD. This CDR3 comprises 16 residues. V was cut by 4 bases and J by 1 base, with 14 bases left in between. CDR3 coding DNA: TGTGCCATCAGTGGGCCCCGGGGGAAATCCTACAATGAGCAGTTCTTC. Translating it yields CAISGPRGKSYNEQFF.

This clonotype was picked up a small number of times. This chain links TRBV7-9 with TRBJ2-5, with D tentatively TRBD1 (6 bases). The germline V gene has CDR1 SEHNR and CDR2 FQNEAQ (reference sequence). CDR3 size: 18 residues. V was shortened by 8 bases and J by 5 bases, with 30 bases between the two germline ends. This CDR3 is CASSGVSWFAQDKETQYF. CDR3 DNA sequence: TGTGCCAGCTCAGGGGTTTCTTGGTTCGCCCAGGATAAGGAGACCCAGTACTTC.

This clonotype was detected many times. The chain joins TRBV20-1 to TRBJ2-4; D is uncertain. V shed 0 bases and J shed 5 bases, with 17 bases lying between them. CDR1 is DFQATT, CDR2 SNEGSKA, per germline (reference sequence). The CDR3 runs to 16 residues. CDR3 in amino acids: CSARDLRVLEENIQYF. In nucleotides, the CDR3 is TGCAGTGCTAGAGATCTTAGGGTTCTAGAGGAAAACATTCAGTACTTC.

This clonotype was detected a few times. The rearrangement uses TRBV12-3 or TRBV12-4 and TRBJ2-1; 7 bases map to TRBD1. After removal of 6 bases from V and 7 bases from J, the junction contained 6 bases not matched to a gene. The CDR3 covers 13 residues. CDR3 in DNA: TGTGCCAGCAGGTTGACAGGGCATAATGAGCAGTTCTTC. Protein product: CASRLTGHNEQFF.

The chain joins TRBV7-6 to TRBJ2-7, with TRBD2 identical over 9 bases. V lost 1 base and J lost 0; bases outside the gene matches: 7. The CDR3 runs 17 residues. The V gene's germline CDR1 is SGHVS and CDR2 FNYEAQ. The CDR3 sequence is CASSLGSLAGTSYEQYF. The CDR3 DNA reads as TGTGCCAGCAGCTTAGGAAGCCTAGCGGGGACCTCCTACGAGCAGTACTTC.